The clone carrying this T cell receptor beta chain was seen at least ten times. Its target is not known. These data are taken from a study of regulatory T cells in long-lasting Graves disease. Time point described: newly diagnosed GD, antithyroid drugs for less than 3 months. PBMC-extracted RNA yielded the TCR library. CDR3 length: 12 amino acids. Trimming left V 7 bases short and J 4 bases short, with 8 bases between. Overall study results and limits: Persistent disease showed a preference for TRBV28, TRBJ1-2 and TRBJ2-5. Among the persistent patients, thousands of public clonotypes were shared, more than the approximately 970 shared among new patients. Patients with persistent Graves' had lower TCR diversity than newly diagnosed patients.

Library construction for TCR beta used iRepertoire HTBI primers and Arm-PCR of CDR3 regions. TCRdb fed the multiplex PCR reads into MiXCR, producing one record per CDR3 protein. The sample gives hundreds of thousands of distinct CDR3 sequences, over 15% of which show up once; 25% to 30% is in the top ten. This same sample was also taken into another study, of T cells in Graves' hyperthyroidism and ophthalmopathy.

This receptor was taken from a man in his forties with Graves disease. The J gene is TRBJ1-5, the V gene TRBV12-3 or TRBV12-4; a weak D match, TRBD1 (6 bases). Specimen: peripheral blood mononuclear cells (PBMCs), collected at new diagnosis, from a patient treated with antithyroid drugs. The CDR3 region has the DNA TGTGCCAGCAAGGACAGAAATCAGCCCCAGCATTTT. It codes for CASKDRNQPQHF.